This T cell receptor (beta chain) was sequenced for a study of OX40 agonist ivuxolimab in advanced cancers. Turning to the study itself: Dose-escalation patients had hepatocellular carcinoma, melanoma, renal cell or head and neck cancer.

Sequencing was performed with immunoSEQ multiplex PCR; in TCRdb, only in-frame clones are kept and a portion is missing. Of just under 85,000 clones listed, 84% are singletons. This CDR3 is built from 16 residues. Trimming took off 5 bases at V and 4 bases at J, with 15 bases between the two ends. CDR1 is SGHTA and CDR2 is FQGNSA in the germline V gene. The chain has TRBV7-2 and TRBJ2-6, with a possible D match to TRBD1 (5 bases). The sample in question was CD4+ or CD8+ T cells sorted from blood, obtained in a trial of the OX40 agonist ivuxolimab. The sequence was obtained from an adult with an advanced solid tumor such as melanoma, head and neck, liver or kidney cancer. The CDR3 loop reads CASSADSGSGANVLTF. For the CDR3, the DNA is TGTGCCAGCAGCGCCGACAGTGGGTCAGGGGCCAACGTCCTGACTTTC.